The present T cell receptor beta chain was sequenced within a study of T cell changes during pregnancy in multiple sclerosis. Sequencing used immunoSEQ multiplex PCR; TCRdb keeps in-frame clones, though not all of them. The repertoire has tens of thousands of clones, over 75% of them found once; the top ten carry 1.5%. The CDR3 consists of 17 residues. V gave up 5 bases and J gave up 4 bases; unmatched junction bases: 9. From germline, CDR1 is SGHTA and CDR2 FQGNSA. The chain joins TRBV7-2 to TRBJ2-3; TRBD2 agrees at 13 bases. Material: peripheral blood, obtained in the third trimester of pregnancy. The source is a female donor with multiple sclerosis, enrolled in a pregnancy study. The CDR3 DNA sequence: TGTGCCAGCAGCACCGAAGGACTAGCGGGGGCCTCAGATACGCAGTATTTT. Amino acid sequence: CASSTEGLAGASDTQYF. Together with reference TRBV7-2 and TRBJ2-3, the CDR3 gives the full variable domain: GAGVSQSPSNKVTEKGKDVELRCDPISGHTALYWYRQSLGQGLEFLIYFQGNSAPDKSGLPSDRFSAERTGGSVSTLTIQRTQQEDSAVYLCASSTEGLAGASDTQYFGPGTRLTVL.